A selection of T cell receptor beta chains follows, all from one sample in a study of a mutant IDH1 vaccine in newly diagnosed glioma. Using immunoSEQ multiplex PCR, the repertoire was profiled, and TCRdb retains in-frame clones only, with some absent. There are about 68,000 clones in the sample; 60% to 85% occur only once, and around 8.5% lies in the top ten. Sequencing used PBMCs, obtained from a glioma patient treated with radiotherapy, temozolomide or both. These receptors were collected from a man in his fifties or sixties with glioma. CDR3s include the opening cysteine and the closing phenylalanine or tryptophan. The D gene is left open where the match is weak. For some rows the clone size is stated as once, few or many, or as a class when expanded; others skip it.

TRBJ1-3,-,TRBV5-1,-,CASSLVTGSGNTIYF,TGCGCCAGCAGCTTGGTGACAGGCTCTGGAAACACCATATATTTT
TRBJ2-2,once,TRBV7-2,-,CASRQGIGDTGELFF,TGTGCCAGCAGACAAGGGATAGGGGACACCGGGGAGCTGTTTTTT
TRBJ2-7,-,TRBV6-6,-,CASTRRDWAYEQYF,TGTGCCAGCACCAGGAGGGACTGGGCCTACGAGCAGTACTTC
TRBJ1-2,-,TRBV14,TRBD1,CASSRYPGGDRKDYGYTF,TGTGCCAGCAGCCGTTATCCAGGGGGGGATCGGAAAGACTATGGCTACACCTTC
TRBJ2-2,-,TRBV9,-,CASSPTTGAGELFF,TGTGCCAGCAGCCCTACGACAGGAGCCGGGGAGCTGTTTTTT
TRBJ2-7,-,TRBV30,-,CAWNLGTAPTRYYEQYF,TGTGCCTGGAATTTAGGGACGGCACCCACCCGATACTACGAGCAGTACTTC
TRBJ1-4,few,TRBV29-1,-,CSVTTENQDEKLFF,TGCAGCGTGACCACAGAGAACCAGGACGAAAAACTGTTTTTT
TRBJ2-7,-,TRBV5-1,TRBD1,CASSRGTGPYEQYF,TGCGCCAGCAGCCGGGGGACAGGGCCCTACGAGCAGTACTTC
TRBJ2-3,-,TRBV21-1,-,CASSKGSPRDPAYF,TGTGCCAGCAGCAAAGGGTCCCCCAGGGATCCCGCGTATTTT
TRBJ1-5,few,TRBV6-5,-,CASSYSRGQPQHF,TGTGCCAGCAGTTACTCGAGGGGTCAGCCCCAGCATTTT
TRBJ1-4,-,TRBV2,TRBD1,CASSGGAGGSNEKLFF,TGTGCCAGCAGTGGTGGGGCAGGGGGATCTAATGAAAAACTGTTTTTT
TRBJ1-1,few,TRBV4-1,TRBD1,CASSQGDRGNTEAFF,TGCGCCAGCAGCCAGGGGGACAGGGGGAACACTGAAGCTTTCTTT
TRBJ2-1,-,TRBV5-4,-,CASSLKQANDNEQFF,TGTGCCAGCAGCTTGAAACAGGCTAACGACAATGAGCAGTTCTTC
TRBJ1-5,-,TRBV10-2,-,CASSEWESNQPQHF,TGCGCCAGCAGTGAGTGGGAAAGCAATCAGCCCCAGCATTTT
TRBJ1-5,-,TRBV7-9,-,CASSSDRGLQPQHF,TGTGCCAGCAGCTCCGACAGAGGTCTTCAGCCCCAGCATTTT
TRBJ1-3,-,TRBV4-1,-,CASSQAGSGNTIYF,TGCGCCAGCAGCCAAGCGGGCTCTGGAAACACCATATATTTT
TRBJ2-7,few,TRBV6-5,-,CASSYSPGAYEQYF,TGTGCCAGCAGTTACTCCCCTGGGGCCTACGAGCAGTACTTC
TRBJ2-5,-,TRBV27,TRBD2,CASSRRGGLVVQETQYF,TGTGCCAGCAGTAGAAGGGGGGGACTAGTTGTCCAAGAGACCCAGTACTTC
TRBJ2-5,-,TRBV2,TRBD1,CASTGQGAGETQYF,TGTGCCAGCACAGGACAGGGGGCCGGGGAGACCCAGTACTTC
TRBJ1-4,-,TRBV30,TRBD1,CAWSETGRWEKLFF,TGTGCCTGGAGTGAGACAGGGAGATGGGAAAAACTGTTTTTT
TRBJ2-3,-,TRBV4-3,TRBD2,CASSQDGSSGHSTDTQYF,TGCGCCAGCAGCCAAGATGGGAGTAGCGGGCATAGCACAGATACGCAGTATTTT
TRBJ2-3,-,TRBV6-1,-,CASSEVDTQYF,TGTGCCAGCAGTGAAGTTGATACGCAGTATTTT
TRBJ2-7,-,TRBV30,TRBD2,CAWRLAGGRDEQYF,TGTGCCTGGAGACTAGCGGGGGGTCGTGACGAGCAGTACTTC
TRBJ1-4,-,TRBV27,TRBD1,CASRSDRGNEKLFF,TGTGCCAGCAGATCCGACAGGGGGAATGAAAAACTGTTTTTT
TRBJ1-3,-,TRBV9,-,CASSSGPSSGNTIYF,TGTGCCAGCAGCTCGGGACCCAGCTCTGGAAACACCATATATTTT
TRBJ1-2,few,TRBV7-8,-,CASSLGAVYGYTF,TGTGCCAGCAGCTTAGGAGCTGTCTATGGCTACACCTTC
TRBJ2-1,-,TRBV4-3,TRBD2,CASSQDRSGTFYNEQFF,TGCGCCAGCAGCCAAGATCGTAGCGGGACCTTTTACAATGAGCAGTTCTTC
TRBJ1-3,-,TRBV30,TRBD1,CAWSTLDRGSGNTIYF,TGTGCCTGGAGCACCCTCGACAGGGGGTCTGGAAACACCATATATTTT
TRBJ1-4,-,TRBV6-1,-,CATHRTFNEKLFF,TGTGCCACCCATCGGACATTCAATGAAAAACTGTTTTTT
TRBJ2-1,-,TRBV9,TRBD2,CASSLSGTSGGNEQFF,TGTGCCAGCAGCCTCTCCGGGACTAGCGGAGGAAATGAGCAGTTCTTC
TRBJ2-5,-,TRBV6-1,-,CASRSPTRVKETQYF,TGTGCCAGCAGGAGTCCCACTCGTGTGAAAGAGACCCAGTACTTC
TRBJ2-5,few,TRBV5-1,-,CASSGGVRETQYF,TGCGCCAGCAGCGGAGGGGTGAGAGAGACCCAGTACTTC
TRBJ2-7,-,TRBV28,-,CASSSGPIVAYEQYF,TGTGCCAGCAGTTCGGGACCTATAGTGGCCTACGAGCAGTACTTC
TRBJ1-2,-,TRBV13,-,CASSLDKLGYTF,TGTGCCAGCAGCTTAGACAAGTTAGGCTACACCTTC
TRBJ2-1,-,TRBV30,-,CAWSVQGYNEQFF,TGTGCCTGGAGTGTACAGGGTTACAATGAGCAGTTCTTC
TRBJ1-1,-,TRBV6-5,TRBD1,CASRDRDRETEAFF,TGTGCCAGCAGGGACCGGGACAGAGAGACTGAAGCTTTCTTT
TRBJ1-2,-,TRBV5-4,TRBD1,CASSLGQGGGSGGYTF,TGTGCCAGCAGCCTTGGACAGGGGGGAGGATCGGGTGGCTACACCTTC
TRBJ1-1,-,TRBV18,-,CASSPRAANTEAFF,TGTGCCAGCTCACCAAGGGCCGCGAACACTGAAGCTTTCTTT